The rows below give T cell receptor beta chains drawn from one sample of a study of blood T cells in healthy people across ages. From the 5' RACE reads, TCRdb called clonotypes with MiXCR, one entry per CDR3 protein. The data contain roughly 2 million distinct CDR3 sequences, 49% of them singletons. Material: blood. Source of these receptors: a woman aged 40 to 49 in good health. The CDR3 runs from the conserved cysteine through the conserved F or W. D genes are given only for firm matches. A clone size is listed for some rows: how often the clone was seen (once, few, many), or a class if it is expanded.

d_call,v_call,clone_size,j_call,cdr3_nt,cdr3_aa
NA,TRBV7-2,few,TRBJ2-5,TGTGCCAGCAGTTTAAAGGGGTTCCACCAAGAGACCCAGTACTTC,CASSLKGFHQETQYF
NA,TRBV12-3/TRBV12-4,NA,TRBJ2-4,TGTGCCAGCAGGTCCCGGGTAGCCAAAAACATTCAGTACTTC,CASRSRVAKNIQYF
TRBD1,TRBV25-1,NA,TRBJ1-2,TGTGCCAGCACAGGGGGCGCCTATGGCTACACCTTC,CASTGGAYGYTF
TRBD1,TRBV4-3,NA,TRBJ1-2,TGCGCCGGCAGAGCCAACGGGACAGAAGTAAACTATGGCTACACCTTC,CAGRANGTEVNYGYTF
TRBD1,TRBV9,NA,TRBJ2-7,TGTGCCAGCAGCGTCGGGGGACAGGGGACGGATGAGCAGTATTTC,CASSVGGQGTDEQYF
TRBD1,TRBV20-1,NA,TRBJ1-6,TGCAGTGCTCACGGGGTACGGACAGGGGGTTCACCCCTCCACTTT,CSAHGVRTGGSPLHF
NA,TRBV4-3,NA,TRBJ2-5,TGCGCCAGCAGCCAAAGGACGGGTCGGACCCAGTACTTC,CASSQRTGRTQYF
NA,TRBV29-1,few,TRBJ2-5,TGCAGCGTTGACAGTATGGCGGTACAAGAGACCCAGTACTTC,CSVDSMAVQETQYF
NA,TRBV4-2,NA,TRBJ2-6,TGTGCCTGCAGCCAAGCCTCACTAATTGGGGGGACTGCTCAAGGGGCCAACGTCCTGACTTTC,CACSQASLIGGTAQGANVLTF
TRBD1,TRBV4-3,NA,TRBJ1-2,TGCGCCAGCAGCCAAGAAACAGGGGCGGCCAACTATGGCTACACCTTC,CASSQETGAANYGYTF
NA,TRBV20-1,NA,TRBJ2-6,TGCAGTGCTAGACCACAGGGCTCTGGGGCCAACGTCCCGACTTTC,CSARPQGSGANVPTF
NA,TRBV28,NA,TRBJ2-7,TGTGCCACCCGAGACGGGTACGAGCAGTACTTC,CATRDGYEQYF
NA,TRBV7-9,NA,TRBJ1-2,TGTGCCAGCTCCGCCGCAGGGTCTAACTATGGCTACACCTTC,CASSAAGSNYGYTF
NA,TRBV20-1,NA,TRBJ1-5,TGCAGTGCTAGAGGGGACTTAGAAGGCAATCAGCCCCAGCATTTT,CSARGDLEGNQPQHF
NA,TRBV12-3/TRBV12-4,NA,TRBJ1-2,TGTGCCAGCATCGAGGGCTATGGATATGGCTACACCTTC,CASIEGYGYGYTF
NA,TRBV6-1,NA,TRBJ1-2,TGTGCCAGCAGTGAAGCTGGGACGGGATATGGCTACACCTTC,CASSEAGTGYGYTF
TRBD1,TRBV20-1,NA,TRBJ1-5,TGCAGTCATCCAGGGACAGGGGTAGGGCAGCCCCAGCATTTT,CSHPGTGVGQPQHF
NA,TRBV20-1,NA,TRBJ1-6,TGCAGTGCTAGTTACAGGGTCGACTATAATTCACCCCTCCACTTT,CSASYRVDYNSPLHF
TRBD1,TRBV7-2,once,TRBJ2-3,TGTGTCAGCAGCGGGACAGGGAGAAACACAGATACGCAGTATTTT,CVSSGTGRNTDTQYF
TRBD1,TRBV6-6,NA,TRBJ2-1,TGTGCCAGCAGTGACGGGACAGTAAACAATGAGCAGTTCTTC,CASSDGTVNNEQFF
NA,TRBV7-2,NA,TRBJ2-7,TGTGCCAGCAGCTCGGAGTGGGCCGGGGCGTACAATGAGCAGTACTTC,CASSSEWAGAYNEQYF
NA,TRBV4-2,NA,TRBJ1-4,TGTGCCAGCAGCCCGAGCAGGACTAATGAAAAACTGTTTTTT,CASSPSRTNEKLFF
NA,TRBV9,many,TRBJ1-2,TGTGCCAGCAGCGTGGGGGGAGCTAACTATGGCTACACCTTC,CASSVGGANYGYTF
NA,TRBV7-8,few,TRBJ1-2,TGTGCCAGCAGCCAAGAGGGGGTAGGGTCCGGCTACACCTTC,CASSQEGVGSGYTF
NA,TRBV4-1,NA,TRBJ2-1,TGCGCCAGCAGCCAAGCCCGGGACACCATCTACAATGAGCAGTTCTTC,CASSQARDTIYNEQFF
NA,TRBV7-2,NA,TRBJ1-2,TGTGCCAGCAGCCCCGAGAGGGTCCTTGGGGGCTACACCTTC,CASSPERVLGGYTF
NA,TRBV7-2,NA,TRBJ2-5,TGTGCCAGCAGCTTTTCGGGGTACCTAGAGACCCAGTACTTC,CASSFSGYLETQYF
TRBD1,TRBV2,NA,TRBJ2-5,TGTGCCAGCAGTACCACGGATCCGGGACAGGGGGCTTGGGAGCAGTACTTC,CASSTTDPGQGAWEQYF
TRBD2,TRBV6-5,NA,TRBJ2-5,TGTGCCAGCAGTGCGACTAGCGGGCCCACAAAGACCCAGTACTTC,CASSATSGPTKTQYF
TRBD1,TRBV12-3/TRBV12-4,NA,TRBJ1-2,TGTGCCAGCAGTTCTTGGGGACAGGGCAACTATGGCTACACCTTC,CASSSWGQGNYGYTF
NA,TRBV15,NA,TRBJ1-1,TGTGCCACCAGCAGAGATCCGATGAACACTGAAGCTTTCTTT,CATSRDPMNTEAFF